The rows below give T cell receptor beta chains drawn from one sample of a study of control samples from healthy donors and cancer patients. The repertoire was sequenced with immunoSEQ multiplex PCR; TCRdb's copy has only in-frame clones and lacks some. This sample carries roughly 120,000 clones, about nine tenths of them seen once, and the ten largest clones take 4.4%. Sequencing was carried out using blood. The origin of the receptors is a human donor in good health. The donor label of this sample is uncertain. Each CDR3 is given with its conserved first and last residue. D genes are given only for firm matches. Not every row has a clone size; where given, it reads once, few, many or a size class.

clone_size j_call v_call d_call cdr3_aa cdr3_nt
NA TRBJ2-1 TRBV5-1 TRBD2 CASSWTSGFLDEQFF TGCGCCAGCAGCTGGACTAGCGGATTTCTCGATGAGCAGTTCTTC
NA TRBJ1-5 TRBV2 NA CASTRESNQPQHF TGTGCCAGCACGAGGGAATCCAATCAGCCCCAGCATTTT
NA TRBJ2-7 TRBV11-2 NA CASSPGLGDSYEQYF TGTGCCAGCAGCCCGGGGCTGGGCGACTCCTACGAGCAGTACTTC
NA TRBJ2-7 TRBV4-1 TRBD2 CASSQDFRGLALYEQYF TGCGCCAGCAGCCAAGATTTCCGAGGACTAGCTTTATACGAGCAGTACTTC
NA TRBJ2-1 TRBV3-1/TRBV3-2 NA CASSQTYEQFF TGTGCCAGCAGCCAGACGTATGAGCAGTTCTTC
NA TRBJ1-5 TRBV28 NA CASSVGGGLRNQPQHF TGTGCCAGCAGCGTGGGAGGGGGGTTGAGGAATCAGCCCCAGCATTTT
NA TRBJ1-1 TRBV14 TRBD1 CASSQVQGRSGEAFF TGTGCCAGCAGCCAAGTACAGGGGCGCAGCGGTGAAGCTTTCTTT
NA TRBJ2-5 TRBV5-4 TRBD1 CASSGRGGEGTQYF TGTGCCAGCAGCGGAAGAGGGGGCGAGGGGACCCAGTACTTC
once TRBJ1-6 TRBV3-1/TRBV3-2 NA CASSHPNSPLHF TGTGCCAGCAGCCATCCGAATTCACCCCTCCACTTT
once TRBJ1-4 TRBV9 NA CASSVTVGGAEKLFF TGTGCCAGCAGCGTAACCGTAGGGGGAGCTGAAAAACTGTTTTTT
NA TRBJ2-5 TRBV12-3/TRBV12-4 NA CASSLRETQYF TGTGCCAGCAGTTTAAGGGAGACCCAGTACTTC
NA TRBJ2-7 TRBV7-8 NA CASSYRPGGGADEQYF TGTGCCAGCAGCTACCGCCCCGGAGGGGGCGCGGACGAGCAGTACTTC
NA TRBJ1-1 TRBV5-8 NA CASSLLTVMNTEAFF TGTGCCAGCAGCTTACTGACAGTAATGAACACTGAAGCTTTCTTT
NA TRBJ1-1 TRBV5-5 TRBD1 CASSLRQGGQDTEAFF TGTGCCAGCAGCCTAAGACAGGGAGGACAGGACACTGAAGCTTTCTTT
NA TRBJ2-3 TRBV5-4 NA CASSLVLAPTDTQYF TGTGCCAGCAGCTTGGTCCTAGCACCCACAGATACGCAGTATTTT
NA TRBJ2-1 TRBV21-1 NA CASSRPSGSSSYNEQFF TGTGCCAGCAGCAGGCCTAGCGGATCCAGCTCCTACAATGAGCAGTTCTTC
NA TRBJ2-2 TRBV10-2 NA CASGIPARELFF TGCGCCAGCGGTATACCCGCAAGGGAGCTGTTTTTT
NA TRBJ1-2 TRBV10-2 NA CASSEIGVYTF TGCGCCAGCAGTGAGATCGGGGTTTACACCTTC
once TRBJ2-1 TRBV6-4 TRBD2 CASSTGLAGINEQFF TGTGCCAGCAGTACCGGGCTAGCGGGGATAAATGAGCAGTTCTTC
NA TRBJ1-2 TRBV24-1 NA CATTETRGYTF TGTGCCACCACCGAGACTAGGGGCTACACCTTC
NA TRBJ2-5 TRBV19 NA CASSTTTTRQETQYF TGTGCCAGTAGTACAACAACGACCCGACAAGAGACCCAGTACTTC
NA TRBJ2-2 TRBV6-1 NA CASSVNQVFNTGELFF TGTGCCAGCAGTGTTAACCAGGTTTTTAACACCGGGGAGCTGTTTTTT
few TRBJ2-3 TRBV9 NA CASSVDGTDTQYF TGTGCCAGCAGCGTAGATGGCACAGATACGCAGTATTTT
NA TRBJ1-1 TRBV2 NA CASSRRQRNTEAFF TGTGCCAGCAGTCGGAGACAAAGGAATACTGAAGCTTTCTTT
NA TRBJ2-1 TRBV7-9 TRBD1 CASSFRDRGSWEQFF TGTGCCAGCAGCTTTCGGGACAGGGGATCTTGGGAGCAGTTCTTC
NA TRBJ2-7 TRBV19 NA CASSMSWGGEQYF TGTGCCAGTAGTATGAGTTGGGGCGGGGAGCAGTACTTC
NA TRBJ1-1 TRBV5-1 TRBD1 CASSLATGAGDTEAFF TGCGCCAGCAGCTTGGCCACAGGGGCGGGGGACACTGAAGCTTTCTTT
NA TRBJ1-4 TRBV5-1 TRBD1 CASSFGTGDLFF TGCGCCAGCAGCTTCGGGACAGGGGATCTGTTTTTT
NA TRBJ2-3 TRBV6-5 TRBD1 CASSGQVRETQYF TGTGCCAGCAGCGGACAGGTTCGAGAGACGCAGTATTTT
NA TRBJ1-5 TRBV6-2/TRBV6-3 NA CASSYDRRSSLVMPQHF TGTGCCAGCAGTTACGATAGGAGGTCCTCATTAGTTATGCCCCAGCATTTT
NA TRBJ1-5 TRBV6-5 TRBD1 CAHSRKGQDNQPQHF TGTGCCCACAGTAGGAAGGGACAGGACAATCAGCCCCAGCATTTT
NA TRBJ2-3 TRBV15 NA CATGRDSNTDTQYF TGTGCCACAGGCAGGGACTCTAACACAGATACGCAGTATTTT
NA TRBJ1-4 TRBV19 TRBD1 CASSSQGADEKLFF TGTGCCAGTAGTTCCCAGGGGGCCGATGAAAAACTGTTTTTT
few TRBJ2-2 TRBV9 NA CASRGNTGELFF TGTGCCAGCAGAGGGAACACCGGGGAGCTGTTTTTT